The 25 T cell receptor beta chains listed next were all sequenced from one sample in a study of blood T cell repertoires in COVID-19 (dated by TCRdb to 2019 to 2021). The library was prepared using the immunoSEQ multiplex PCR assay. Sourced from immuneACCESS, this table was stored by TCRdb with only in-frame sequences that have V and J called. A share of the clones is absent; for the studies checked, an unresolved V gene accounts for under half, and the remainder has no known explanation. The sample yields some 150,000 clones; about 76% were counted once. The leading ten clones occupy 8% to 9.5% of the sample. Source material: peripheral blood. These receptors were obtained from a woman aged 55 to 70 with active or convalescent COVID-19.

The chain uses TRBV4-2 and TRBJ2-7, with a weak D call TRBD1 (8 bases). V dropped 2 bases and J dropped 0 bases, with 11 bases sitting between them. The CDR3 length is 15 residues. The germline V gene encodes CDR1 LGHNA and CDR2 YNFKEQ. The CDR3 spells CASSQTGGGSYEQYV. CDR3 sequence (DNA): TGTGCCAGCAGCCAAACAGGGGGGGGCTCCTACGAGCAGTACGTC.

The rearrangement links TRBV5-1 to TRBJ2-2; D is possibly TRBD2 (7 bases). V shed 0 bases and J shed 4 bases, with 13 bases lying between them. This CDR3 is 16 amino acids long. Germline values: CDR1 SGHRS, CDR2 YFSETQ. DNA for the CDR3: TGCGCCAGCAGCTTGGCCGAGGCGGGGGCCACCGGGGAGCTGTTTTTT. It specifies CASSLAEAGATGELFF.

The V call is TRBV4-3, the J call TRBJ2-7; the D gene is possibly TRBD1 (6 bases). The CDR3 contains 16 residues. Germline V gene lookup returns CDR1 LGHNA and CDR2 YSLEER. Trimming took off 0 bases at V and 0 bases at J, with 12 bases between the two ends. The CDR3 loop reads CASSQDVGQSSYEQYF. In DNA, the CDR3 is TGCGCCAGCAGCCAAGATGTAGGACAGAGCTCCTACGAGCAGTACTTC.

The count of this clone is one. The rearrangement joins TRBV4-1 to TRBJ2-3; TRBD1 is a possible D gene (6 bases). The V and J ends lost 2 bases and 0 bases respectively, with 12 bases between them. From germline, CDR1 is MGHRA and CDR2 YSYEKL. CDR3 size: 16 residues. The CDR3 loop reads CASSQPLDSSTDTQYF. CDR3 bases: TGCGCCAGCAGCCAACCTTTGGACAGCAGCACAGATACGCAGTATTTT.

This clone was seen just once. This sequence joins TRBV6-2 or TRBV6-3 and TRBJ1-2, with 7 nucleotides matching TRBD1. Germline trimming cut 0 bases from V and 8 bases from J; bases unmatched to any gene: 9. The CDR3 has 15 amino acids. CDR1 and CDR2 from the germline V gene are MNHEY and SVGEGT. This chain's CDR3 is CASSYSVGQLRGYTF. The CDR3 DNA reads TGTGCCAGCAGTTACTCCGTGGGACAGTTGCGCGGCTACACCTTC.

V and J are TRBV3-1 (or the pseudogene TRBV3-2) and TRBJ2-2; TRBD1 agrees at 10 bases. Unmatched junction bases numbered 7, after V lost 4 bases and J lost 5 bases. This CDR3 has 16 amino acids. Germline V gene data show CDR1 as LGHDT and CDR2 as YNNKEL (reference sequence). Written as DNA, the CDR3 is TGTGCCAGCAGCCCTGACAGGGGGCGCGGGACCGGGGAGCTGTTTTTT. Protein product: CASSPDRGRGTGELFF.

The chain couples TRBV6-6 to TRBJ1-1; D is undetermined. This CDR3 has 14 residues. V was trimmed by 2 bases and J by 5 bases, leaving 12 bases between them. Per the germline V gene, CDR1 is MNHNY and CDR2 is SVGAGI (reference sequence). CDR3 protein: CASSYALSETEAFF. The CDR3 DNA follows: TGTGCCAGCAGTTACGCCTTAAGCGAGACTGAAGCTTTCTTT.

This clone came up a few times. This chain connects TRBV6-4 to TRBJ1-5; D possibly corresponds to TRBD1 (5 bases). Germline CDR1 and CDR2: MRHNA and SNTAGT. The CDR3 extends over 14 amino acids. V was shortened by 6 bases and J by 3 bases, with 12 bases between the two germline ends. As DNA, the CDR3 is TGTGCCAGCAGCGTAGACAGTGACAATCAGCCCCAGCATTTT. It yields the protein CASSVDSDNQPQHF.

The gene calls are TRBV4-1 and TRBJ2-3; D gene ambiguous. Germline CDR1 is MGHRA and CDR2 is YSYEKL. Trimming cost V 2 bases and J 0 bases, with 12 bases left between them. The CDR3 is 16 amino acids. CDR3 bases: TGCGCCAGCAGCCAATCAATCTATTCGAGCACAGATACGCAGTATTTT. Protein product: CASSQSIYSSTDTQYF.

A few counts support this clone. This chain joins TRBV7-3 and TRBJ2-2; D may be TRBD1 (6 bases). Germline CDR1 is SGHTA and CDR2 is FQGTGA. Trimming stripped 5 bases from V and 6 bases from J, with 16 bases between. The CDR3 is 15 residues long. The DNA for the CDR3 is TGTGCCAGCAGCGTCACAGGGTCGGATGCCGGGGAGCTGTTTTTT. Protein sequence: CASSVTGSDAGELFF.

J is TRBJ1-6 and V is TRBV10-3, with D unclear. V gave up 6 bases and J gave up 5 bases, with 14 bases separating them. Germline V CDR1 and CDR2: ENHRY, SYGVKD. The CDR3 is 15 amino acids. The CDR3 sequence is CAIRVGLNDNSPLHF. The CDR3 DNA reads as TGTGCCATCAGGGTAGGACTGAACGATAATTCACCCCTCCACTTT.

J is TRBJ2-2 and V is TRBV5-1; 7 bases agree with TRBD2. Per germline, CDR1 SGHRS and CDR2 YFSETQ. V shed 2 bases and J 5 bases; nucleotides not matched to a gene: 3. The CDR3 is 14 amino acids. The CDR3 DNA reads TGCGCCAGCAGCTTAGCGGGAACGACCGGGGAGCTGTTTTTT. Translating gives CASSLAGTTGELFF.

V and J are TRBV4-1 and TRBJ1-5, with D hard to call. Per germline, CDR1 MGHRA and CDR2 YSYEKL. V lost 2 bases, J lost 7 bases, and 9 bases lay in between. The CDR3 totals 13 residues. The CDR3 sequence is CASSQSDGQPQHF. Here the CDR3 DNA reads TGCGCCAGCAGCCAATCCGACGGGCAGCCCCAGCATTTT.

CDR3 coding DNA: TGTGCCAGCAGTTCAGCGGTGTGGGGGGGGAACACCGGGGAGCTGTTTTTT. Translating it yields CASSSAVWGGNTGELFF. This chain connects TRBV5-4 to TRBJ2-2, with 7 bases identical to TRBD2. The trim removed 5 bases at V and 1 base at J, leaving 11 bases unmatched. Germline V CDR1 and CDR2: SGHNT, YYREEE (reference sequence). The CDR3 is made up of 17 amino acids.

This chain joins TRBV11-3 and TRBJ1-1; D possibly corresponds to TRBD1 (5 bases). The CDR3 spans 13 residues. Germline lookup yields CDR1 SGHNT and CDR2 YENEEA. V dropped 5 bases and J dropped 1 base, with 8 bases sitting between them. In nucleotides, the CDR3 is TGTGCCAGCAGCGCCGGACAGAACACTGAAGCTTTCTTT. This gives the protein CASSAGQNTEAFF.

The genes are TRBV28 and TRBJ2-7, with 8 nucleotides matching TRBD1. Germline CDR1 and CDR2: MDHEN and SYDVKM. J lost 10 bases, V lost 5 bases, and 7 bases had no gene match. The CDR3 is made up of 12 amino acids. CDR3 sequence: CASSPGQEEQYV. In nucleotides, the CDR3 is TGTGCCAGCAGTCCGGGACAGGAAGAACAGTACGTC.

This clone was found a few times. V gene TRBV24-1 combines with J gene TRBJ1-1, with TRBD1 matching 9 bases. The germline V gene has CDR1 KGHDR and CDR2 SFDVKD. The trim removed 2 bases at V and 3 bases at J, leaving 3 bases unmatched. This CDR3 is built from 15 residues. CDR3 sequence (DNA): TGTGCCACCAGTGATTCTAGGACAGGGGACACTGAAGCTTTCTTT. Its translation: CATSDSRTGDTEAFF.

Comments on this clone: A read error may account for a junction end that differs from germline. For the CDR3, the DNA is TGTGCCAGCAGTATCGGGGGGCGCAGTCTCTTC. Residues: CASSIGGRSLF. This chain joins TRBV28 and TRBJ1-2, with D possibly TRBD1 on 6 matching bases. From germline, CDR1 is MDHEN and CDR2 SYDVKM. The CDR3 is made up of 11 amino acids.

V usage is TRBV7-2 and J usage is TRBJ2-1; 10 bases are a match to TRBD2. The CDR3 extends over 14 amino acids. Germline V gives CDR1 SGHTA, CDR2 FQGNSA. Trimming at V came to 7 bases and at J to 7 bases, leaving 7 bases not matched to a gene. CDR3 amino acids: CASTPSGSWNEQFF. The DNA for the CDR3 is TGTGCCAGCACACCTAGCGGGAGCTGGAATGAGCAGTTCTTC.

This clone was seen once. This sequence joins TRBV28 and TRBJ1-2; 7 bases line up with TRBD1. The germline CDR1 and CDR2 sequences are MDHEN and SYDVKM. The CDR3 consists of 14 residues. The V and J ends lost 3 bases and 6 bases, in that order; junction bases with no gene match: 7. CDR3 sequence reads: CASSLARGRDGYTF. DNA for the CDR3: TGTGCCAGCAGTTTGGCGAGGGGGCGAGATGGCTACACCTTC.

The gene calls are TRBV6-5 and TRBJ1-4; tentatively, D is TRBD1 (6 bases). The CDR3 totals 14 residues. Germline values: CDR1 MNHEY, CDR2 SVGAGI. Trimming stripped 2 bases from V and 6 bases from J, with 10 bases between. CDR3 nucleotides: TGTGCCAGCAGTTACGGGGGCGGTCATGAAAAACTGTTTTTT. This encodes CASSYGGGHEKLFF.

The V call is TRBV5-1, the J call TRBJ2-6; unclear D gene. V lost 0 bases and J lost 0, with 10 bases in between. The CDR3 is made up of 17 amino acids. Germline CDR1 SGHRS, CDR2 YFSETQ. The CDR3 DNA reads TGCGCCAGCAGCTTGGGGCAGGTTCTCTCTGGGGCCAACGTCCTGACTTTC. Protein product: CASSLGQVLSGANVLTF.

This clone was found a few times. This chain links TRBV15 with TRBJ1-1, with 7 bases that match TRBD1. V lost 4 bases to trimming and J lost 2 bases; unmatched junction nucleotides: 10. The CDR3 runs to 16 residues. The germline V gene has CDR1 LNHNV and CDR2 YYDKDF (reference sequence). CDR3 residues: CATSKDSWDSNTEAFF. CDR3 nucleotide sequence: TGTGCCACCAGCAAAGACTCTTGGGACAGCAACACTGAAGCTTTCTTT.

The chain employs TRBV18 and TRBJ1-6, with D possibly TRBD1 on 6 matching bases. V dropped 1 base and J dropped 5 bases, with 12 bases sitting between them. The CDR3 covers 16 residues. Germline values: CDR1 KGHSH, CDR2 LQKENI. This chain's CDR3 is CASSPQAGANNSPLHF. The CDR3 region has the DNA TGTGCCAGCTCACCACAGGCAGGGGCTAATAATTCACCCCTCCACTTT. The variable domain in full, completed from reference TRBV18 and TRBJ1-6, reads NAGVMQNPRHLVRRRGQEARLRCSPMKGHSHVYWYRQLPEEGLKFMVYLQKENIIDESGMPKERFSAEFPKEGPSILRIQQVVRGDSAAYFCASSPQAGANNSPLHFGNGTRLTVT.

The J gene is TRBJ1-1, the V gene TRBV25-1; D uncertain. The CDR3 has 15 residues. The germline V gene has CDR1 MGHDK and CDR2 SYGVNS. Trimming stripped 6 bases from V and 1 base from J, with 15 bases between. Here the CDR3 reads CASRAPSPGNTEAFF. In DNA, the CDR3 is TGTGCCAGCAGAGCACCTTCCCCAGGGAACACTGAAGCTTTCTTT.